The 30 T cell receptor beta chains presented below share a single source sample, sequenced in a study of T-cell reconstitution after alpha-beta-depleted transplantation in children. Unique molecular identifiers were built into the TCRbeta library. A single record per CDR3 protein comes from TCRdb applying MiXCR to the PCR reads. Found here are around 190,000 distinct CDR3 sequences, roughly 7% of them singletons; the top ten hold about 5.5%. The specimen comprised PBMCs, sampled before TCRalphabeta/CD19-depleted stem cell transplant. Every receptor here comes from a boy younger than 10 with acute lymphoblastic leukemia, due to receive a stem cell transplant.

The chain carries TRBV4-1 and TRBJ1-2, with D tentatively TRBD1 (5 bases). Germline CDR1 MGHRA, CDR2 YSYEKL. Trimming shortened V by 0 bases and J by 8 bases, and 16 bases separated the two germline ends. CDR3 length: 15 residues. The CDR3 nucleotides read TGCGCCAGCAGCCAAGATTCGATTTTGGGGGACGGCTACACCTTC. Residues: CASSQDSILGDGYTF.

In this sample, this clonotype turned up a few times. The V and J genes are TRBV29-1 and TRBJ2-1, with 8 bases aligning to TRBD2. Germline CDR1 is SQVTM and CDR2 is ANQGSEA. This CDR3 contains 18 residues. Unmatched junction bases numbered 13, after V lost 3 bases and J lost 0 bases. CDR3 residues: CSVEGVAGLKSSYNEQFF. CDR3 nucleotide sequence: TGCAGCGTTGAGGGGGTAGCGGGGCTGAAAAGCTCCTACAATGAGCAGTTCTTC.

The V gene is TRBV5-1, the J gene TRBJ2-3; 13 positions agree with TRBD2. CDR1 SGHRS and CDR2 YFSETQ come from the germline V gene. This CDR3 is 17 amino acids long. V was clipped by 3 bases and J by 6 bases; unmatched bases: 10. Here the CDR3 reads CASSWTSGSLKVDTQYF. The CDR3 DNA sequence: TGCGCCAGCAGCTGGACTAGCGGGAGTTTGAAAGTGGATACGCAGTATTTT.

Many counts were recorded for this clonotype. The chain uses TRBV5-1 and TRBJ2-2; no definite D call. The CDR3 has 15 amino acids. Per the germline V gene, CDR1 is SGHRS and CDR2 is YFSETQ. Between the trimmed V and J ends, which lost 0 bases and 4 bases, there was a span of 10 bases. The CDR3 here is CASSLAQISTGELFF. CDR3 in DNA: TGCGCCAGCAGCTTGGCCCAAATCAGCACCGGGGAGCTGTTTTTT.

This clonotype was observed at least ten times. The chain employs TRBV10-3 and TRBJ2-1, with 16 bases aligning to TRBD2. The germline gives CDR1 ENHRY, CDR2 SYGVKD. V shed 10 bases and J 0 bases; nucleotides not matched to a gene: 6. The length of the CDR3 is 17 residues. Here the CDR3 DNA reads TGTGCCACCAGGGGACTAGCGGGAGGGCGCTCCTACAATGAGCAGTTCTTC. Translating gives CATRGLAGGRSYNEQFF.

V usage is TRBV2 and J usage is TRBJ2-1, with 9 bases matching TRBD2. CDR1 SNHLY and CDR2 FYNNEI come from the germline V gene. The CDR3 has 15 amino acids. After removal of 5 bases from V and 7 bases from J, the junction contained 9 bases not matched to a gene. The CDR3 region is CASSLLAGQVNEQFF. The DNA of the CDR3 is TGTGCCAGCAGTCTACTAGCGGGCCAAGTTAATGAGCAGTTCTTC.

This clonotype appeared many times. The chain carries TRBV5-1 and TRBJ2-1; 7 bases agree with TRBD1. The CDR3 runs 12 residues. Germline V lookup: CDR1 SGHRS, CDR2 YFSETQ. The V gene end was trimmed by 7 bases and the J gene end by 4 bases; junction bases not matched to a gene: 2. The CDR3 spells CASRTGYNEQFF. Here the CDR3 DNA reads TGCGCCAGCCGGACAGGATACAATGAGCAGTTCTTC.

This clonotype was counted many times. V gene TRBV6-2 or TRBV6-3 combines with J gene TRBJ1-5; no clear D. CDR3 length equals 16 residues. Germline CDR1 reads MNHEY; CDR2 reads SVGEGT. Trimming took 0 bases from V and 8 from J, leaving 17 bases between them. CDR3 residues: CASSYSDFWSEKPQHF. The DNA for the CDR3 is TGTGCCAGCAGTTACTCTGATTTTTGGTCGGAGAAGCCCCAGCATTTT.

This clonotype has at least ten counts. The genes are TRBV28 and TRBJ2-5; no firm D call. The CDR3 consists of 12 residues. V shed 3 bases and J shed 5 bases, with 7 bases lying between them. Germline V gene sequence: CDR1 MDHEN, CDR2 SYDVKM. CDR3 DNA sequence: TGTGCCAGCAGTTTCAATCGGGAGACCCAGTACTTC. It specifies CASSFNRETQYF.

The V call is TRBV29-1, the J call TRBJ1-1, with a possible D match to TRBD1 (6 bases). Germline V gives CDR1 SQVTM, CDR2 ANQGSEA. V was cut by 6 bases and J by 1 base, with 9 bases left in between. This CDR3 is built from 12 residues. The CDR3 coding sequence is TGCAGCGTACCACAGGGGAACACTGAAGCTTTCTTT. Encoded protein: CSVPQGNTEAFF.

This rearrangement joins TRBV12-3 or TRBV12-4 to TRBJ2-7; no clear D. CDR3 length equals 11 residues. The ends were cut back, 5 bases at V and 6 bases at J, with 8 bases in the middle. The CDR3 nucleotides read TGTGCCAGCAGTCCTGACATCGAGCAGTACTTC. This gives the protein CASSPDIEQYF.

This clonotype was seen repeatedly, ten times or more. This chain uses TRBV28 with TRBJ2-1, with 9 positions matching TRBD2. The CDR3 loop spans 14 amino acids. The V segment lost 4 bases and the J segment 6 bases; nucleotides outside the gene matches: 4. Germline lookup yields CDR1 MDHEN and CDR2 SYDVKM. The CDR3 region has the DNA TGTGCCAGCAGTTGGGGGACTAGCATCAATGAGCAGTTCTTC. Translating it yields CASSWGTSINEQFF.

This clonotype was seen repeatedly, ten times or more. This sequence joins TRBV20-1 and TRBJ2-5; D gene uncertain. Germline CDR1 reads DFQATT; CDR2 reads SNEGSKA (reference sequence). The CDR3 consists of 10 residues. The V end lost 8 bases, the J end lost 0 bases, and 4 bases lay between the germline ends. In DNA form, the CDR3 reads TGCAGTCAGGACCAAGAGACCCAGTACTTC. Translation gives CSQDQETQYF.

This clonotype was counted between two and nine times. The chain uses TRBV6-2 or TRBV6-3 and TRBJ2-3; D is tentatively TRBD1 or TRBD2 (5 bases each). Trimming took 11 bases from V and 3 from J, leaving 18 bases between them. CDR1 is MNHEY, CDR2 SVGEGT, per germline. This CDR3 has 14 residues. The CDR3 bases are TGTGCCGCGTCGGGGACCCCAGTTACAGATACGCAGTATTTT. This codes for CAASGTPVTDTQYF.

This clonotype was seen a handful of times. V is TRBV6-1 and J is TRBJ2-5; 11 nucleotides agree with TRBD2. V was pared by 8 bases and J by 1 base, with 12 bases of the junction left unmatched. Germline lookup yields CDR1 MNHNS and CDR2 SASEGT. The CDR3 covers 17 residues. The CDR3 reads CASGGSVAGGIQETQYF. The CDR3 DNA reads as TGTGCCAGCGGTGGCTCGGTAGCGGGGGGGATCCAAGAGACCCAGTACTTC.

The gene calls are TRBV27 and TRBJ1-2; 9 bases are shared with TRBD1. The CDR3 loop spans 15 amino acids. J gave up 7 bases and V 4 bases, and 10 bases lay outside the gene matches. CDR1 MNHEY and CDR2 SMNVEV come from the germline V gene (reference sequence). Here the CDR3 reads CASSSPGQGRSGYTF. The CDR3 DNA sequence: TGTGCCAGCAGTTCTCCGGGACAGGGCCGTTCTGGCTACACCTTC.

This clonotype has a count of ten or more. The CDR3 reads CASSYGRTDTQYF. The DNA for the CDR3 is TGTGCCAGCAGTTACGGACGCACAGATACGCAGTATTTT. This chain links TRBV6-6 with TRBJ2-3; D not resolved. The CDR3 length is 13 residues. Germline CDR1 reads MNHNY; CDR2 reads SVGAGI (reference sequence). Trimming cost V 2 bases and J 1 base, with 4 bases left between them.

This clonotype came up a few times. This chain connects TRBV6-5 to TRBJ1-1; D remains ambiguous. V was shortened by 7 bases and J by 10 bases, with 10 bases between the two germline ends. The germline CDR1 and CDR2 sequences are MNHEY and SVGAGI. This CDR3 is 10 amino acids long. CDR3 in amino acids: CASIFRRAFF. CDR3 bases: TGTGCCAGCATCTTCCGGCGAGCTTTCTTT.

This clonotype was observed once. The chain carries TRBV7-2 and TRBJ2-1, with D unclear. Germline V lookup: CDR1 SGHTA, CDR2 FQGNSA. The CDR3 spans 15 residues. V was trimmed by 3 bases and J by 5 bases, leaving 14 bases between them. DNA of the CDR3: TGTGCCAGCAGCTTTAGTCCTATGAAAGACAATGAGCAGTTCTTC. Translation: CASSFSPMKDNEQFF.

This clonotype was seen only a few times. The chain couples TRBV20-1 to TRBJ2-1, with 9 bases aligning to TRBD1. There are 15 residues in the CDR3. V lost 0 bases to trimming and J lost 6 bases; unmatched junction nucleotides: 6. Germline lookup yields CDR1 DFQATT and CDR2 SNEGSKA (reference sequence). The CDR3 reads CSARDPGQGINEQFF. The CDR3 DNA follows: TGCAGTGCTAGAGACCCGGGACAGGGCATCAATGAGCAGTTCTTC.

This clonotype was recorded a few times. This CDR3 is CASSQDPGQGAVTEAFF. The CDR3 region has the DNA TGTGCCAGCAGCCAAGACCCCGGACAGGGGGCAGTCACTGAAGCTTTCTTT. The chain has TRBV4-2 and TRBJ1-1, with 11 nucleotides matching TRBD1. The germline V gene has CDR1 LGHNA and CDR2 YNFKEQ. This CDR3 comprises 17 residues. J was trimmed by 4 bases and V by 0 bases; bases with no gene match: 7.

A few counts support this clonotype. An end of the junction does not agree with germline; a read error may underlie this. The rearrangement joins TRBV20-1 to TRBJ2-1, with 12 bases fitting TRBD2. Germline CDR1 DFQATT, CDR2 SNEGSKA (reference sequence). This CDR3 has 16 residues. The CDR3 loop is CCARLAGDGAYNEQFF. The CDR3, as DNA: TGCTGTGCTAGACTAGCGGGGGACGGGGCCTACAATGAGCAGTTCTTC.

This sequence joins TRBV12-3 or TRBV12-4 and TRBJ1-5; 9 bases line up with TRBD1. The V gene end was trimmed by 7 bases and the J gene end by 3 bases; junction bases not matched to a gene: 10. The CDR3 extends over 16 amino acids. This chain's CDR3 is CASKVSGQGSNQPQHF. As DNA, the CDR3 is TGTGCCAGCAAAGTATCGGGACAGGGTTCCAATCAGCCCCAGCATTTT.

This clonotype was found many times. The gene calls are TRBV6-5 and TRBJ2-1, with TRBD2 matching over 7 bases. CDR3 length equals 14 residues. The trim removed 8 bases at V and 5 bases at J, leaving 9 bases unmatched. Germline-derived CDR1 and CDR2 are MNHEY and SVGAGI. The CDR3 nucleotides are TGTGCCAGCCCCAACACTAGCGCACACAATGAGCAGTTCTTC. Residues: CASPNTSAHNEQFF.

There are many counts of this clonotype. V usage is TRBV29-1 and J usage is TRBJ1-5; a possible D gene is TRBD1 (5 bases). The CDR3 has 19 amino acids. Germline V gene lookup returns CDR1 SQVTM and CDR2 ANQGSEA. Trimming cost V 0 bases and J 1 base, with 22 bases left between them. The CDR3 nucleotides read TGCAGCGTTGAAGAGGAGGCTCTTTCCATGGGGGGGAGCAATCAGCCCCAGCATTTT. It yields the protein CSVEEEALSMGGSNQPQHF. Combining the CDR3 with reference TRBV29-1 and TRBJ1-5 gives the whole variable domain SAVISQKPSRDICQRGTSLTIQCQVDSQVTMMFWYRQQPGQSLTLIATANQGSEATYESGFVIDKFPISRPNLTFSTLTVSNMSPEDSSIYLCSVEEEALSMGGSNQPQHFGDGTRLSIL.

This clonotype has at least ten counts. The chain has TRBV4-3 and TRBJ2-1; 9 bases line up with TRBD2. J was trimmed by 0 bases and V by 4 bases; bases with no gene match: 10. Germline lookup yields CDR1 LGHNA and CDR2 YSLEER. The CDR3 runs to 18 residues. The CDR3 is CASSRSLSGRSSYNEQFF. Here the CDR3 DNA reads TGCGCCAGCAGCCGGAGCTTGAGCGGGAGGTCCTCCTACAATGAGCAGTTCTTC.

This clonotype came up many times. This chain uses TRBV29-1 with TRBJ2-5; D gene unclear. This CDR3 has 12 residues. Looked up from germline, CDR1 is SQVTM and CDR2 is ANQGSEA. V shed 4 bases and J shed 2 bases, with 8 bases lying between them. CDR3 nucleotides: TGCAGCGTTGGTCACAGTCAAGAGACCCAGTACTTC. Protein product: CSVGHSQETQYF.

This clonotype was counted at least ten times. This chain uses TRBV7-2 with TRBJ1-2; D may be TRBD1 (6 bases). CDR1 is SGHTA and CDR2 is FQGNSA in the germline V gene. The CDR3 contains 14 residues. V was shortened by 5 bases and J by 8 bases, with 18 bases between the two germline ends. CDR3 in amino acids: CASSTPGQLWGYTF. The CDR3 coding sequence is TGTGCCAGCAGCACCCCAGGACAGCTATGGGGCTACACCTTC.

Ten or more counts support this clonotype. V usage is TRBV14 and J usage is TRBJ2-3; D gene unclear. V lost 3 bases, J lost 7 bases, and 8 bases lay in between. The CDR3 sequence is 12 residues long. The germline gives CDR1 SGHDN, CDR2 FVKESK. CDR3 nucleotides: TGTGCCAGCAGCCACGGACCTAATACGCAGTATTTT. It is translated as CASSHGPNTQYF.

V and J are TRBV15 and TRBJ1-5, with D perhaps TRBD1 (5 bases). The CDR3 length is 13 residues. V lost 5 bases and J lost 9, with 14 bases in between. Germline V gene sequence: CDR1 LNHNV, CDR2 YYDKDF (reference sequence). Written as DNA, the CDR3 is TGTGCCACCAGCCGGACATTTCGGGGGCCCCAGCATTTT. As protein: CATSRTFRGPQHF.